This record covers a single T cell receptor (beta chain). The time point denotes: pre-sensitization, week 0. As for treatment: therapeutic diphenylcyclopropenone sensitization with weekly scalp DPC. Investigators collected blood before applying each patch test. Participating donors were patients with alopecia, aged 18 to 70 years, considered appropriate candidates for DPC. During construction of the library, unique molecular identifiers were attached to individual cDNA molecules for quantitative, reproducible TCR counting. TCRdb independently ran MiXCR on the RACE reads; one entry per CDR3 protein. The table lists around 260,000 distinct CDR3 sequences, approximately 8.4% of them singletons. These data come from a study of human T cells and chemical hapten exposure. For the study at large: Chiefly women, the patients showed alopecia areata, totalis or universalis.

The source of this sequence is a woman aged 40 to 50 with alopecia areata. Some clones in this sample may be carry-over from other donors' samples. The material sequenced was whole blood, taken in connection with sensitization to the hapten diphenylcyclopropenone (DPC).

The CDR3 spells CASSPGLAGDLDTQYF. As DNA, the CDR3 is TGTGCCAGCAGCCCAGGACTAGCGGGAGATCTCGATACGCAGTATTTT. The gene calls are TRBV7-9 and TRBJ2-3; 13 nucleotides match TRBD2. Germline CDR1 SEHNR, CDR2 FQNEAQ (reference sequence). The V and J ends lost 5 bases and 6 bases, in that order; junction bases with no gene match: 8. The CDR3 runs 16 residues.